Below are 15 T cell receptor beta chains sequenced from a single sample in a study of CD8 T cells in ankylosing spondylitis. TCRdb processed the 5' RACE reads anew with MiXCR; each CDR3 protein has one entry. In the table there are some 130,000 distinct CDR3 sequences, approximately 14% of which are singletons. The sample consisted of blood, either unsorted or a sorted T cell fraction (not recorded which). The receptors stem from a female donor with ankylosing spondylitis or in good health (not recorded which).

The chain uses TRBV29-1 and TRBJ1-1; D is unresolved. CDR1 SQVTM and CDR2 ANQGSEA come from the germline V gene. The CDR3 sequence is 13 residues long. Deletions cut 6 bases from V and 0 bases from J, with 11 bases between. Here the CDR3 reads CSVEREMNTEAFF. The CDR3 DNA sequence: TGCAGCGTCGAAAGGGAAATGAACACTGAAGCTTTCTTT.

In regard to this clonotype: The junction departs from germline at one end; a sequencing error may be responsible. The rearrangement links TRBV5-1 to TRBJ2-7; TRBD2 matches at 15 bases. This CDR3 is built from 16 residues. Germline values: CDR1 SGHRS, CDR2 YFSETQ. CDR3 nucleotides: TGCGCCAGCAGCGTGGCGGGACTAGCGGGAGGATACGGGCAGTACTTC. It translates to CASSVAGLAGGYGQYF.

This clonotype has at least ten counts. V gene TRBV20-1 combines with J gene TRBJ2-3; no definite D call. CDR1 and CDR2 from the germline V gene are DFQATT and SNEGSKA (reference sequence). CDR3 length equals 14 residues. V lost 6 bases to trimming and J lost 4 bases, with 17 bases between them. The CDR3 DNA sequence: TGCAGTGCACTCAGACCTGGTACTGCAGATACGCAGTATTTT. As protein: CSALRPGTADTQYF.

This chain uses TRBV12-3 or TRBV12-4 with TRBJ2-2, with 11 bases that match TRBD1. This CDR3 spans 15 amino acids. J lost 7 bases, V lost 6 bases, and 7 bases had no gene match. Here the CDR3 DNA reads TGTGCCAGCAGAAAGGGACAGGGGGGGGACGGGGAGCTGTTTTTT. The encoded protein is CASRKGQGGDGELFF.

With regard to this clonotype: This clone may be a read error of a much larger clone one base away. This chain connects TRBV5-1 to TRBJ2-6; D could derive from TRBD1 or TRBD2 (5 bases each). CDR3 length: 18 residues. Germline values: CDR1 SGHRS, CDR2 YFSETQ. Here the CDR3 reads CASSYYGTPSSGANDLTF. As DNA, the CDR3 is TGCGCCAGCAGCTACTACGGGACGCCCAGCTCTGGGGCCAACGACCTGACTTTC.

This clonotype was seen more than once but under ten times. The chain joins TRBV25-1 to TRBJ2-2; TRBD1 matches at 8 bases. The CDR3 loop spans 16 amino acids. Germline values: CDR1 MGHDK, CDR2 SYGVNS. The V segment lost 4 bases and the J segment 6 bases; nucleotides outside the gene matches: 10. CDR3 protein: CASSARMDRDAGELFF. CDR3 in DNA: TGTGCCAGCAGTGCCAGGATGGACAGGGACGCCGGGGAGCTGTTTTTT.

There are many counts of this clonotype. V usage is TRBV5-1 and J usage is TRBJ2-1; D unresolved. The CDR3 extends over 11 amino acids. The V end was cut by 7 bases, the J end by 2 bases, with 4 bases between. CDR1 is SGHRS, CDR2 YFSETQ, per germline. The CDR3 DNA is TGCGCCAGCCGGACCTACAATGAGCAGTTCTTC. This sequence encodes CASRTYNEQFF.

A few counts support this clonotype. V is TRBV11-3 and J is TRBJ2-1, with TRBD2 matching 9 bases. V was pared by 1 base and J by 7 bases, with 8 bases of the junction left unmatched. This CDR3 is 16 amino acids long. Germline CDR1 and CDR2: SGHNT and YENEEA. The CDR3 loop is CASSLGERGARNEQFF. The CDR3 DNA sequence: TGTGCCAGCAGCTTAGGAGAGCGGGGGGCCCGGAATGAGCAGTTCTTC.

The table lists this clonotype with many counts. The rearrangement links TRBV2 to TRBJ2-7, with 10 nucleotides matching TRBD2. The CDR3 sequence is 14 residues long. The germline V gene has CDR1 SNHLY and CDR2 FYNNEI. J was trimmed by 2 bases and V by 6 bases; bases with no gene match: 4. The CDR3 region has the DNA TGTGCCAGCAGCGGACTAGCGGCCACCTACGAGCAGTACTTC. This sequence encodes CASSGLAATYEQYF.

The sample holds a few counts of this clonotype. The chain combines TRBV7-3 with TRBJ2-1, with unresolved D. This CDR3 contains 15 residues. CDR1 and CDR2 from the germline V gene are SGHTA and FQGTGA. The V end lost 4 bases, the J end lost 5 bases, and 15 bases lay between the germline ends. CDR3 residues: CASSSKGLKNNEQFF. The CDR3 nucleotides are TGTGCCAGCAGCTCTAAGGGTCTCAAAAACAATGAGCAGTTCTTC.

The chain links TRBV14 to TRBJ2-1; D is unresolved. V was shortened by 1 base and J by 9 bases, with 10 bases between the two germline ends. The CDR3 is made up of 13 amino acids. Germline-derived CDR1 and CDR2 are SGHDN and FVKESK. The CDR3 sequence: CASSQVIHTEQFF. Written as DNA, the CDR3 is TGTGCCAGCAGCCAAGTTATCCACACTGAGCAGTTCTTC.

The V and J genes are TRBV10-3 and TRBJ1-1; D is possibly TRBD1 (6 bases). This CDR3 spans 14 amino acids. Germline lookup yields CDR1 ENHRY and CDR2 SYGVKD. Trimming took off 8 bases at V and 3 bases at J, with 16 bases between the two ends. Written as DNA, the CDR3 is TGTGCCATCGCAGGCCAGGGGCACTACACTGAAGCTTTCTTT. Translated: CAIAGQGHYTEAFF.

This clonotype has more than one count but fewer than ten. V and J are TRBV4-1 and TRBJ2-2; 7 bases are a match to TRBD1. The CDR3 runs 13 residues. J was trimmed by 4 bases and V by 6 bases; bases with no gene match: 2. The germline gives CDR1 MGHRA, CDR2 YSYEKL. In nucleotides, the CDR3 is TGCGCCAGCAGGAGACAGGGCACCGGGGAGCTGTTTTTT. Protein sequence: CASRRQGTGELFF.

The rearrangement joins TRBV29-1 to TRBJ1-1, with D unresolved. This CDR3 is 13 amino acids long. V lost 5 bases and J 3 bases, leaving 13 bases between the germline ends. CDR1 and CDR2 from the germline V gene are SQVTM and ANQGSEA. Here the CDR3 DNA reads TGCAGCGTTAGCGGAGAGGTGGACACTGAAGCTTTCTTT. Amino acids: CSVSGEVDTEAFF.

This clonotype was detected ten times or more. This chain links TRBV11-2 with TRBJ2-5; D is ambiguous. Germline V gives CDR1 SGHAT, CDR2 FQNNGV. CDR3 length: 12 residues. V was pared by 1 base and J by 3 bases, with 3 bases between. The CDR3 bases are TGTGCCAGCAGCTTAGGGGAAGAGACCCAGTACTTC. This gives the protein CASSLGEETQYF.